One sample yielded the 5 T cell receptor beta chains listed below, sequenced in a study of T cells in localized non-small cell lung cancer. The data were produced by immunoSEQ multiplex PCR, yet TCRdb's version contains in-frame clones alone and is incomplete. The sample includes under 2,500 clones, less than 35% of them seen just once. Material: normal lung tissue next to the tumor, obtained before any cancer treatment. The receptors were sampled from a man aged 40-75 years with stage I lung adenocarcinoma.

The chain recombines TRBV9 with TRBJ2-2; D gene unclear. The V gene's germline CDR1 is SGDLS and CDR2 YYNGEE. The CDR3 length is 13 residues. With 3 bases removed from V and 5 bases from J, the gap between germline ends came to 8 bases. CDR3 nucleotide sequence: TGTGCCAGCAGCGCAACAGTTACCGGGGAGCTGTTTTTT. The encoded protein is CASSATVTGELFF.

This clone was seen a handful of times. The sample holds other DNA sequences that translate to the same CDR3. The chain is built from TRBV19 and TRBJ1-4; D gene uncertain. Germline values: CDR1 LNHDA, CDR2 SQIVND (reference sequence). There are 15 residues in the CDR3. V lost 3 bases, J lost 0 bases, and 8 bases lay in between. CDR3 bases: TGTGCCAGTAGTATTGCGGGAGCAACTAATGAAAAACTGTTTTTT. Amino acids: CASSIAGATNEKLFF.

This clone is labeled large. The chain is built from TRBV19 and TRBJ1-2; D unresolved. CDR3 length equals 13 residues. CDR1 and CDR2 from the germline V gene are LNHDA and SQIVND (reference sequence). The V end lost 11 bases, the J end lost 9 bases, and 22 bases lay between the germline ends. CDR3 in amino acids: CASQPGSPRSYTF. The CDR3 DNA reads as TGTGCCTCCCAACCTGGGTCGCCTAGGAGCTACACCTTC.

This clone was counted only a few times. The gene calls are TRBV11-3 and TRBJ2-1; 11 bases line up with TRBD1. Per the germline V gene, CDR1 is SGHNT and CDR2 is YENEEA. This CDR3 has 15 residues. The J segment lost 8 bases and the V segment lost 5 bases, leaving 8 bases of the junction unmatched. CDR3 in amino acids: CASSQRTGGNDEQFF. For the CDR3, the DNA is TGTGCCAGCAGCCAGAGGACAGGGGGCAACGATGAGCAGTTCTTC.

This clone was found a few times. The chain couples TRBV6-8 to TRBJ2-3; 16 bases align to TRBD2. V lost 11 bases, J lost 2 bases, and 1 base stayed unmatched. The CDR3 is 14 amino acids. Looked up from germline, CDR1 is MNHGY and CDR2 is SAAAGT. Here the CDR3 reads CAGTSGGDTDTQYF. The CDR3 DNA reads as TGTGCCGGGACTAGCGGGGGGGACACAGATACGCAGTATTTT.